This T cell receptor beta chain emerged from a study of T cell responses to AZD1222 COVID-19 vaccine. V was trimmed by 4 bases and J by 11 bases, leaving 11 bases between them. CDR3 length: 11 amino acids. Germline CDR1 and CDR2: LNHDA and SQIVND (reference sequence). Generated by immunoSEQ multiplex PCR, the TCRdb table keeps only in-frame clones and is missing some. This table has under 200,000 clones, 91% appearing once. This clone has a single count. Its antigen is undetermined. Study-wide results and caveats: Donors in the cohort were predominantly white British and more often female, and clonal diversity was possibly underestimated. The reported proportion of spike-specific TCRs targeting unmutated variant regions was nearly half. Two AZD1222 doses significantly raised spike-specific TCR breadth and depth over controls. The study sampled repertoires only after the peak T cell response.

The chain is built from TRBV19 and TRBJ1-2; no firm D call. The sequence derives from an adult in good health. This sample comprised peripheral blood, obtained on day 0 of AZD1222 vaccination. The CDR3 region has the DNA TGTGCCAGTAGTACTTACGGGCCTTACACCTTC. This translates into CASSTYGPYTF.